This TCR beta chain comes out of a study of blood T cell repertoires in COVID-19. Turning to the study itself: Samples of COVID-19 (acute and convalescent) were obtained from the United States, Italy and Spain.

Those who participated ranged in age from roughly 18 to 89 years and resided in under 25 US areas. V lost 1 base and J lost 5; bases outside the gene matches: 5. This CDR3 is built from 15 residues. CDR1 and CDR2 from the germline V gene are KGHSH and LQKENI. TCRdb's table, derived via immunoSEQ multiplex PCR, lists solely in-frame clones and lacks some. This table has roughly 290,000 clones, around 87% appearing once. This clone is a singleton in its sample. This clonotype was sampled from a woman aged 18-29 years with acute COVID-19. Sequenced sample: PBMCs or T cells enriched from blood (not recorded which). The rearrangement links TRBV18 to TRBJ2-7; 10 bases map to TRBD2. The CDR3: CASSPLAGGRDEQYF. The DNA of the CDR3 is TGTGCCAGCTCACCACTAGCGGGAGGTCGTGACGAGCAGTACTTC.